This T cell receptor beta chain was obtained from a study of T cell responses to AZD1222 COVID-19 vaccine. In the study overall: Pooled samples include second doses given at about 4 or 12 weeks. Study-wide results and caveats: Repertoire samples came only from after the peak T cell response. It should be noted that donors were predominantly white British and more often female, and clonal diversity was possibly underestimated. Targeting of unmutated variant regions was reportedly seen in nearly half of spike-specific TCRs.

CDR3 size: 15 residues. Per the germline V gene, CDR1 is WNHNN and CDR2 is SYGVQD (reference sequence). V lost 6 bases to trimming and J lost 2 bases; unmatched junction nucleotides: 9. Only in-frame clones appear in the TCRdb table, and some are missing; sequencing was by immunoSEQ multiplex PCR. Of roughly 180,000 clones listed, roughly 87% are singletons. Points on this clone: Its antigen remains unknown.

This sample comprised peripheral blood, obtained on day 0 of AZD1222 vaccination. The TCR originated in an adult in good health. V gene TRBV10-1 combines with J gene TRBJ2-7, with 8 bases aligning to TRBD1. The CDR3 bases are TGCGCCAGCAGCTACCGAGGACAGGGTGCCTACGAGCAGTACTTC. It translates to CASSYRGQGAYEQYF.